The present T cell receptor beta chain was sequenced within a study of blood T cell repertoires in COVID-19. Study background: Some COVID-19 samples were acute and others convalescent; all came from the United States, Italy and Spain. Sample material is recorded as cDNA or gDNA derived from T cells, B-cell-depleted T cells, or PBMCs.

In the original workflow: Quantification of nucleated cells was approximated via reference gene primer amplification. Data came from immunoSEQ multiplex PCR; TCRdb stores just in-frame clones and leaves some out. V and J calls and clone size are those listed in that table; D and trimming were worked out from the DNA. The repertoire holds 200,000 to 300,000 clones, with 70% to 90% as singletons. Germline V gives CDR1 SNHLY, CDR2 FYNNEI. The CDR3 extends over 13 amino acids. V shed 6 bases and J 4 bases; nucleotides not matched to a gene: 3. The sequence came from a woman between 40 and 50 years old with acute or convalescent COVID-19. The material sequenced was peripheral blood. The rearrangement joins TRBV2 to TRBJ1-2; TRBD1 matches at 9 bases. CDR3 sequence (DNA): TGTGCCAGCAGATCGACAGGGGGCTATGGCTACACCTTC. It encodes CASRSTGGYGYTF.